This T cell receptor beta chain stems from a study of early T cells in non-severe SARS-CoV-2 infection (dated by TCRdb to the early 2020s). Regarding the complete study: Bulk RNA from unsorted whole blood was used for TCR sequencing, so alpha and beta chains could not be paired.

The study was a case-control design nested within a healthcare worker cohort in London, UK, with weekly nasopharyngeal swab PCR tests and blood sampling. Healthcare workers were enrolled in the week of the UK lockdown, from 23 to 31 March 2020, and were followed every week for up to 16 weeks. V lost 3 bases and J lost 1 base, and the count of bases not matched to a germline gene is 8. The CDR3 contains 17 residues, cysteine and phenylalanine counted. The read is trimmed to its CDR3 DNA, 51 bases read in frame from base 1. Via the germline V gene, CDR1 is MDHEN and CDR2 SYDVKM. The full study reports these points: VDJdb matching was skewed toward anti-spike CD8 responses, so virus-specific expansions were likely underestimated and private and CD4 specificities were missed.

As to this clonotype: Its recognized antigen is unknown. Base qualities were left out, and no much larger clone turns up one base away.

Receptor libraries were prepared by 5' RACE. The listed sequencing device is NextSeq 500. To correct for sequencing error and PCR bias, the TCR library protocol tagged individual cDNA molecules with unique molecular identifiers. Both TCR alpha and beta chains were sequenced, and tight co-correlation was observed between alpha and beta sequence abundances in each sample. The published analysis was carried out like this. V gene, J gene and CDR3 annotation of TCR sequences was performed with Decombinator V4. TCRs were defined as expanded if a significant change between any two time points was detected under a Poisson model with p below 0.0001. TCR abundances were normalised to the total number of TCRs sequenced in each sample and reported as counts per million. MAIT TCRs were defined by TRAV1-2 paired with TRAJ12, TRAJ20 or TRAJ33, and iNKT TCRs by TRAV10 paired with TRAJ18. A search of VDJdb, accessed on 1 November 2021, was run for TCRs annotated to CMV, EBV and SARS-CoV-2, with TCRs annotated for multiple antigens excluded. TCRdb applied fastp at Q25 and MiXCR to the public reads, then kept only in-frame beta chains. CDR3 protein duplicates are merged, each entry listing the most common genes and DNA. TCRdb, not the original authors, processed these V and J calls. The sample has 54,000 or so distinct CDR3 sequences on record, 10% to 15% of them singletons. The top ten clonotypes cover around 4.9% of the sample.

This TCR was recovered from an adult who was a healthcare worker with PCR-confirmed SARS-CoV-2 infection or an uninfected control (not recorded which). The chain links TRBV28 with TRBJ2-3; 9 of the junction bases match TRBD2. Sequencing input: whole blood. The CDR3 amino acid sequence is: CASSFPLAGVGTDTQYF. The DNA is as follows: TGTGCCAGCAGTTTCCCCTTAGCGGGAGTGGGCACAGATACGCAGTATTTT.